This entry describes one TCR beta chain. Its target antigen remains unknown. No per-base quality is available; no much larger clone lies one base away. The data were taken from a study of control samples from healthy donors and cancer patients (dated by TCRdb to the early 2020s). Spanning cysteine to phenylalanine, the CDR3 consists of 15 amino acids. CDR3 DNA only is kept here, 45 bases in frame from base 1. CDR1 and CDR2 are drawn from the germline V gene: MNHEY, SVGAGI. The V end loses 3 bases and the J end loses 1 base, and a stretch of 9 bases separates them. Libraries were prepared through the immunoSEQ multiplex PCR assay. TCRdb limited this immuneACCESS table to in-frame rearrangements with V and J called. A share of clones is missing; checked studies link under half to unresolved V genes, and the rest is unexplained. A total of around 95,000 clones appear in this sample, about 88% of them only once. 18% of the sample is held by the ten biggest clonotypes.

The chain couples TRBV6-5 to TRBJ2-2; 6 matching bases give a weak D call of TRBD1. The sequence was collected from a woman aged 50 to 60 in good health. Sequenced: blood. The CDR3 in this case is CASSYGGGNTGELFF. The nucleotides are TGTGCCAGCAGTTATGGGGGCGGGAACACCGGGGAGCTGTTTTTT.